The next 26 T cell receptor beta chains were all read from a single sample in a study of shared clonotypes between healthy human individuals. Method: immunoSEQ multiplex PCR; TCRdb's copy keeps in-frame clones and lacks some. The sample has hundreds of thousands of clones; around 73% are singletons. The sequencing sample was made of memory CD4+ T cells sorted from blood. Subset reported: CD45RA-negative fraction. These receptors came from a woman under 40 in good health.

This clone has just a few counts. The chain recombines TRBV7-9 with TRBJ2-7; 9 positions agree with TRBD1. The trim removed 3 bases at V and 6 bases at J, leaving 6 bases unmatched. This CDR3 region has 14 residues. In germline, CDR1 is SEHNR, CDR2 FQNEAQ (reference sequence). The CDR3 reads CASSLGQGRIEQYF. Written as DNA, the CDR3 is TGTGCCAGCAGCTTGGGACAGGGTCGGATCGAGCAGTACTTC.

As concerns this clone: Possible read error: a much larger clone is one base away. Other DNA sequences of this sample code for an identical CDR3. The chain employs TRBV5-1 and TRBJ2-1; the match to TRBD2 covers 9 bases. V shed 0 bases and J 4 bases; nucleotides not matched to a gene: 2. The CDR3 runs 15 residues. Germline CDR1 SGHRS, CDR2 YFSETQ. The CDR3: CASSLGLADYNEQFF. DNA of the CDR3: TGCGCCAGCAGCTTGGGACTAGCGGATTACAATGAGCAGTTCTTC.

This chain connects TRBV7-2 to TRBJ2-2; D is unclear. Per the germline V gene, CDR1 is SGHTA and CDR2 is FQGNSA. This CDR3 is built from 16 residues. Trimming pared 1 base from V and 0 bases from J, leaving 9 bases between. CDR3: CASSLGLSANTGELFF. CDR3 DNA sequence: TGTGCCAGCAGCTTAGGTCTGAGCGCGAACACCGGGGAGCTGTTTTTT.

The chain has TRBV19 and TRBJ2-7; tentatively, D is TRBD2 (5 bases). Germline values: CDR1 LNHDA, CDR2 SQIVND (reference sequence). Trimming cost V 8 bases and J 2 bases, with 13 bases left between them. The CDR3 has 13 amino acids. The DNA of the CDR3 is TGTGCCAGTTCCCCCGAGGGTGCCTACGAGCAGTACTTC. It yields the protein CASSPEGAYEQYF.

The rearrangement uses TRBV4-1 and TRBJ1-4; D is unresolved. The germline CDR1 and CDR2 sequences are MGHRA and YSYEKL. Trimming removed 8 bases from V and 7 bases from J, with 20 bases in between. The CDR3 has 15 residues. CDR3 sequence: CASYPPGGSAEKLFF. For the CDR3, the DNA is TGCGCCAGCTACCCTCCCGGAGGGAGTGCTGAAAAACTGTTTTTT.

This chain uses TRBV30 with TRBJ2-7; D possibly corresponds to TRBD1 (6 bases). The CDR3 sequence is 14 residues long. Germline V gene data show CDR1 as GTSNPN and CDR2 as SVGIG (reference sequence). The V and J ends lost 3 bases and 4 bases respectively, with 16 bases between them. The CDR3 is CAWSSQGLGYEQYF. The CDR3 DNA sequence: TGTGCCTGGAGCTCACAGGGCCTAGGGTACGAGCAGTACTTC.

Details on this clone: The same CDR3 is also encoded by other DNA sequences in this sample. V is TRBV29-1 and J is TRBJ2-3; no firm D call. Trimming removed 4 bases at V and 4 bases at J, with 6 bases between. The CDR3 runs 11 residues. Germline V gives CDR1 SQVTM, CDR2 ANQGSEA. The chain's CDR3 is CSVVGADTQYF. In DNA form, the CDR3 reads TGCAGCGTTGTAGGTGCAGATACGCAGTATTTT.

The CDR3 protein is CSVQRSTANEQFF. The DNA of the CDR3 is TGCAGCGTACAGCGCTCCACGGCCAATGAGCAGTTCTTC. This chain joins TRBV29-1 and TRBJ2-1; no firm D call. CDR1 SQVTM and CDR2 ANQGSEA come from the germline V gene. V lost 6 bases to trimming and J lost 6 bases, with 15 bases between them. The CDR3 is 13 amino acids.

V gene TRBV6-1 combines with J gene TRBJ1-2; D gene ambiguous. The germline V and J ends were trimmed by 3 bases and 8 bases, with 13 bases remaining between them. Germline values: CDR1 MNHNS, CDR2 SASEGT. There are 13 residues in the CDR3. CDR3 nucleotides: TGTGCCAGCAGTGAGACCGGCCGGGCGGGCTACACCTTC. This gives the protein CASSETGRAGYTF.

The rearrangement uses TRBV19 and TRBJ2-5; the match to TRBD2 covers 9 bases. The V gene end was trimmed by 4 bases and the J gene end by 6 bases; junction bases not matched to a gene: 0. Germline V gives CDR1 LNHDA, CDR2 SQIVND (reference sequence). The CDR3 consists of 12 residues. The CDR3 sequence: CASSTSGKTQYF. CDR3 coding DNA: TGTGCCAGTAGTACTAGCGGGAAGACCCAGTACTTC.

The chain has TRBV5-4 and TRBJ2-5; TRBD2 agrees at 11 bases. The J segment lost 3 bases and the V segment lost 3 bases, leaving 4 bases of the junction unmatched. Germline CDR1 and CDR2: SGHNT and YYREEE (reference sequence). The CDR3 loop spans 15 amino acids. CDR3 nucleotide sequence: TGTGCCAGCAGCTCACCGGGACTAGCGGAAGAGACCCAGTACTTC. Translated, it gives CASSSPGLAEETQYF.

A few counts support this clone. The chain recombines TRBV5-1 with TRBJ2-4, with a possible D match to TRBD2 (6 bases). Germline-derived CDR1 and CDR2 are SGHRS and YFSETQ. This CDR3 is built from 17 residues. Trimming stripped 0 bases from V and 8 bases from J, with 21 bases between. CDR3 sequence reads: CASSLARDGGGRDIQYF. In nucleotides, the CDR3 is TGCGCCAGCAGCTTGGCCCGGGACGGGGGTGGAAGGGACATTCAGTACTTC. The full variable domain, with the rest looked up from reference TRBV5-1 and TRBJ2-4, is KAGVTQTPRYLIKTRGQQVTLSCSPISGHRSVSWYQQTPGQGLQFLFEYFSETQRNKGNFPGRFSGRQFSNSRSEMNVSTLELGDSALYLCASSLARDGGGRDIQYFGAGTRLSVL.

The CDR3 reads CASSFRSGISYEQYF. CDR3 coding DNA: TGTGCCAGCAGTTTTAGGTCCGGGATCTCCTACGAGCAGTACTTC. V and J are TRBV28 and TRBJ2-7; a weak D match, TRBD2 (5 bases). The CDR3 is 15 residues long. CDR1 and CDR2 from the germline V gene are MDHEN and SYDVKM. Trimming cost V 3 bases and J 0 bases, with 12 bases left between them.

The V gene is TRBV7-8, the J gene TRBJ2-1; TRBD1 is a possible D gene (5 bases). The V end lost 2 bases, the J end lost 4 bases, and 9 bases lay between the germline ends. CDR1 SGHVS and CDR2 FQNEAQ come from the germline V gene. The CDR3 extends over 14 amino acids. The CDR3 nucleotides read TGTGCCAGCAGCTTATGGGGCAGATACAATGAGCAGTTCTTC. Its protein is CASSLWGRYNEQFF.

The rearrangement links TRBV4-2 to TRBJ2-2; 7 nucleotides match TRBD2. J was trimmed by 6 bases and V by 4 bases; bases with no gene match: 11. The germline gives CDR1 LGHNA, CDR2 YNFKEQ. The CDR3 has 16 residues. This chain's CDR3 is CASSLEGGPSSGELFF. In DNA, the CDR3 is TGTGCCAGCAGCCTGGAGGGAGGGCCCTCGTCCGGGGAGCTGTTTTTT.

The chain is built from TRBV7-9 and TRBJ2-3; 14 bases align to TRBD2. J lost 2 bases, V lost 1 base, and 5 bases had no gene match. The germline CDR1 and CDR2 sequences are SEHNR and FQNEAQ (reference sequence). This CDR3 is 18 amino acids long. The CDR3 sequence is CASSLGLAGGRDTDTQYF. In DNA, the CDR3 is TGTGCCAGCAGCTTAGGACTAGCGGGAGGGCGAGACACAGATACGCAGTATTTT.

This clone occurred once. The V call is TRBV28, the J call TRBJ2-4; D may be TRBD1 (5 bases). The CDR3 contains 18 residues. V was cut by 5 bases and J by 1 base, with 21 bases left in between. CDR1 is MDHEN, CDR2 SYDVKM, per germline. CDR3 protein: CASSQLQGARTAKNIQYF. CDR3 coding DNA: TGTGCCAGCAGTCAACTCCAAGGGGCGCGGACGGCCAAAAACATTCAGTACTTC.

The CDR3 bases are TGTGCCAGCAGGCTTTCGGCGGGCAATCAGCCCCAGCATTTT. Residues: CASRLSAGNQPQHF. The chain carries TRBV6-6 and TRBJ1-5; D is ambiguous. Germline-derived CDR1 and CDR2 are MNHNY and SVGAGI (reference sequence). The V end lost 6 bases, the J end lost 2 bases, and 11 bases lay between the germline ends. This CDR3 is built from 14 residues.

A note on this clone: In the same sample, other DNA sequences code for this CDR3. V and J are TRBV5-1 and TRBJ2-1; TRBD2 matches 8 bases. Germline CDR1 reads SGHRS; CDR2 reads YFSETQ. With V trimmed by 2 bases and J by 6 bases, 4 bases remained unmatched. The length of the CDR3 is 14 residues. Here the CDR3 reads CASSFGTSGNEQFF. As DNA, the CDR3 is TGCGCCAGCAGCTTCGGGACTAGTGGCAATGAGCAGTTCTTC.

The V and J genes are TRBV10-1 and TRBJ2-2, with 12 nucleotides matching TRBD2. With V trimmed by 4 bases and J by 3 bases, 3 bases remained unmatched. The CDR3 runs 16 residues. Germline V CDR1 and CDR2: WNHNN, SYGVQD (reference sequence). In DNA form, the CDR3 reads TGCGCCAGCAGTGGACTAGCGGGAGCTTACACCGGGGAGCTGTTTTTT. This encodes CASSGLAGAYTGELFF.

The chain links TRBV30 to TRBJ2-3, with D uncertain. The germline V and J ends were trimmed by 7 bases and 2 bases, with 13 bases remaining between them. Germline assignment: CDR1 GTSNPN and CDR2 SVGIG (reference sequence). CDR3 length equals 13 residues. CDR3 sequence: CALDVGNTDTQYF. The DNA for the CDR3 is TGTGCCTTGGACGTGGGAAACACAGATACGCAGTATTTT.

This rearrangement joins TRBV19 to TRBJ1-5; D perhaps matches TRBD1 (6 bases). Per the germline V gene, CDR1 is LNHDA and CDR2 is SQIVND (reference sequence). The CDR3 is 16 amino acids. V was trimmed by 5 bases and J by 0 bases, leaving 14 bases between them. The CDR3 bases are TGTGCCAGTAGTGCGGGGGGCCTCCTTAGCAATCAGCCCCAGCATTTT. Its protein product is CASSAGGLLSNQPQHF.

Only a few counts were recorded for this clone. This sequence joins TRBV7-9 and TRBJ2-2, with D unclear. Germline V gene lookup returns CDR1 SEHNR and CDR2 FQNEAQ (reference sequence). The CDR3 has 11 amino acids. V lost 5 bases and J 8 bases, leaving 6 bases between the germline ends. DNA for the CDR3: TGTGCCAGCAGCGCCCCTGGGGAGCTGTTTTTT. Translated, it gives CASSAPGELFF.

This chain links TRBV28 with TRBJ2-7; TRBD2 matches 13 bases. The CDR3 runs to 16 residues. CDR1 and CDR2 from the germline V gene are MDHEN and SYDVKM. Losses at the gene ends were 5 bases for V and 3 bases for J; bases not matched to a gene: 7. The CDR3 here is CASSPWTSGSIYEQYF. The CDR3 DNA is TGTGCCAGCAGTCCTTGGACTAGCGGGAGTATCTACGAGCAGTACTTC.

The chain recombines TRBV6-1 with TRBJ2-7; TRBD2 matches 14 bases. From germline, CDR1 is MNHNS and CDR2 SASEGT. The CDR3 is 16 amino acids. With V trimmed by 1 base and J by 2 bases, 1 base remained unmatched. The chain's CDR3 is CASSEGGLAGAYEQYF. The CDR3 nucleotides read TGTGCCAGCAGTGAAGGGGGACTAGCGGGAGCCTACGAGCAGTACTTC.

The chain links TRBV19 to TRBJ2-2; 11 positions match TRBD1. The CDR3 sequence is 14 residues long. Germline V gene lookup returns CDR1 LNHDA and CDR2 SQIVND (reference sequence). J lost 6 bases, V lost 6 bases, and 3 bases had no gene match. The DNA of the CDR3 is TGTGCCAGTAGGACGGGACAGGGGGCCGGGGAGCTGTTTTTT. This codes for CASRTGQGAGELFF.